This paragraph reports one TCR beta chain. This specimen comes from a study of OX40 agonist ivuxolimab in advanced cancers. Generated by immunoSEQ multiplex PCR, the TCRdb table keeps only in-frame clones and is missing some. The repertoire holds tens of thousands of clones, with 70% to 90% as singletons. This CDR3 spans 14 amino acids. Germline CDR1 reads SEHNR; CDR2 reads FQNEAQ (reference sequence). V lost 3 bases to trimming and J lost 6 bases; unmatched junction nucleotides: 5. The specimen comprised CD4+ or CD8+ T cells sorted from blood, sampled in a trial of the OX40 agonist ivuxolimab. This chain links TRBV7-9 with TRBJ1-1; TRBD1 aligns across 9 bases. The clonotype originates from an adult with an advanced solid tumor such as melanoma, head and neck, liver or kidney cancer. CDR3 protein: CASSLTGGHSEAFF. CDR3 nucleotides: TGTGCCAGCAGCTTGACAGGGGGTCACTCTGAAGCTTTCTTT.